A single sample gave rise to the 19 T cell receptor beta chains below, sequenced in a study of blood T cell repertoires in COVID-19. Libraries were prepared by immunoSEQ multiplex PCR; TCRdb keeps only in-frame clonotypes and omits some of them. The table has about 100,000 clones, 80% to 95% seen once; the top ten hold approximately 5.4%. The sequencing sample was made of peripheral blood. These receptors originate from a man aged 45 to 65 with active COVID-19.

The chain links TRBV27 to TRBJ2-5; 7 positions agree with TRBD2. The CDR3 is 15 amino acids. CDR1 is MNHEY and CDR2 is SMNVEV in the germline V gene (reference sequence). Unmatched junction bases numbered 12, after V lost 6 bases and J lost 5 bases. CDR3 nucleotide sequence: TGTGCCAGCAGAGATACTAGCGAGTATAGGGAGACCCAGTACTTC. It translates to CASRDTSEYRETQYF.

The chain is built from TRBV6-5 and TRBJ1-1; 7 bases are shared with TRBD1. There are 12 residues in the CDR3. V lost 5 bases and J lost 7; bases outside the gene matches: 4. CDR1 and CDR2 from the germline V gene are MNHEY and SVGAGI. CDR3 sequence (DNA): TGTGCCAGCAGTCCCCGGACAGGTGAAGCTTTCTTT. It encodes CASSPRTGEAFF.

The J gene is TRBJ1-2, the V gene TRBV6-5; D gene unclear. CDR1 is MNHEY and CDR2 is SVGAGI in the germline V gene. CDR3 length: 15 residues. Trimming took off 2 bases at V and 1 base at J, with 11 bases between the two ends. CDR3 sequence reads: CASSYTGRDNYGYTF. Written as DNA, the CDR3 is TGTGCCAGCAGTTACACTGGACGGGATAACTATGGCTACACCTTC.

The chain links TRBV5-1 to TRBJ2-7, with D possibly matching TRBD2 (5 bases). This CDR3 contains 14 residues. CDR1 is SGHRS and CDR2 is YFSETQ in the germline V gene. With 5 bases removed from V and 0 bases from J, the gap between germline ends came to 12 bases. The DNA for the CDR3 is TGCGCCAGCAGGCGGGCAGAGAGCTCCTACGAGCAGTACTTC. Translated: CASRRAESSYEQYF. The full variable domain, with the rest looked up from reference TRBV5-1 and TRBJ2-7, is KAGVTQTPRYLIKTRGQQVTLSCSPISGHRSVSWYQQTPGQGLQFLFEYFSETQRNKGNFPGRFSGRQFSNSRSEMNVSTLELGDSALYLCASRRAESSYEQYFGPGTRLTVT.

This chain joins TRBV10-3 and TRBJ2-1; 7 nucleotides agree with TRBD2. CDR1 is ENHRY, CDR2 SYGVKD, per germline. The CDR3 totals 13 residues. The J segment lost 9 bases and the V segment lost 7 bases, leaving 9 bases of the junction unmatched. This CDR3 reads CAITQKGGSEQFF. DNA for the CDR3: TGTGCCATCACCCAAAAGGGAGGGAGTGAGCAGTTCTTC.

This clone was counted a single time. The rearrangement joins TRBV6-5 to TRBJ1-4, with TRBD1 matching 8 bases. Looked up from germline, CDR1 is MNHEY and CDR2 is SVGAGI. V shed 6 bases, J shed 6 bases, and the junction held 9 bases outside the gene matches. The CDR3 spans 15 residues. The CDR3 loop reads CASRHRQGLDEKLFF. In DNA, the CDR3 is TGTGCCAGCAGACACCGACAGGGGCTGGATGAAAAACTGTTTTTT.

The CDR3 DNA reads as TGTGCCAGCCAAGACCGTGGGACAGGGAACTATGGCTACACCTTC. Translating gives CASQDRGTGNYGYTF. The V and J genes are TRBV28 and TRBJ1-2; 9 bases align to TRBD1. The CDR3 loop spans 15 amino acids. Germline V lookup: CDR1 MDHEN, CDR2 SYDVKM. V gave up 8 bases and J gave up 2 bases; unmatched junction bases: 9.

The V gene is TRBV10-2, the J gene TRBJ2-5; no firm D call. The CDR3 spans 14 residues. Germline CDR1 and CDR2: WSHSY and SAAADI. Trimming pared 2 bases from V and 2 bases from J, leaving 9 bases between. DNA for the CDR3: TGCGCCAGCAGTGAGGTCGGCAGGCAAGAGACCCAGTACTTC. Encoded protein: CASSEVGRQETQYF.

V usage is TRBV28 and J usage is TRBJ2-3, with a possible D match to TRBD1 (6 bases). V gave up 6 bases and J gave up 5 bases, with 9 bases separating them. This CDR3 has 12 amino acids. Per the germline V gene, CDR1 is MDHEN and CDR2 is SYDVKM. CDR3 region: CASRAGEDTQYF. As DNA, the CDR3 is TGTGCCAGCAGGGCAGGGGAAGATACGCAGTATTTT.

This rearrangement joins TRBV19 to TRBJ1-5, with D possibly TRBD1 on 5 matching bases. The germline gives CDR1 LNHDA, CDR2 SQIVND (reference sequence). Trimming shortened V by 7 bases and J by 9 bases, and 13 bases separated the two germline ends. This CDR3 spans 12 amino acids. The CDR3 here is CASKEAGRPQHF. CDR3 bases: TGTGCCAGTAAGGAGGCGGGACGGCCCCAGCATTTT.

CDR3 in DNA: TGTGCCAGCAGGAGGAGTGTTGGATACACTGAAGCTTTCTTT. Translating gives CASRRSVGYTEAFF. This sequence joins TRBV6-5 and TRBJ1-1; D uncertain. The V gene lost 6 bases and the J gene lost 3 bases, with 14 bases spanning the gap. The CDR3 sequence is 14 residues long. Germline V gene lookup returns CDR1 MNHEY and CDR2 SVGAGI.

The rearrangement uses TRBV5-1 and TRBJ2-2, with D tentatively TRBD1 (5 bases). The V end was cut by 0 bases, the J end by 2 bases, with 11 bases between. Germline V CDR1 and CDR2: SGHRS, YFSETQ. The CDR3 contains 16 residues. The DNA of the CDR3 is TGCGCCAGCAGCTTGGATCCAGGGAAAAACACCGGGGAGCTGTTTTTT. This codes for CASSLDPGKNTGELFF. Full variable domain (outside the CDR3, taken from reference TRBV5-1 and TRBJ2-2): KAGVTQTPRYLIKTRGQQVTLSCSPISGHRSVSWYQQTPGQGLQFLFEYFSETQRNKGNFPGRFSGRQFSNSRSEMNVSTLELGDSALYLCASSLDPGKNTGELFFGEGSRLTVL.

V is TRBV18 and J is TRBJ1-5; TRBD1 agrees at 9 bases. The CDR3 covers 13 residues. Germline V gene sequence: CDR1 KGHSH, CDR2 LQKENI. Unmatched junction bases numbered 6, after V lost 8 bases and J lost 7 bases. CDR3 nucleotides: TGTGCCAGCCAGGGACAGGGTACGCAGCCCCAGCATTTT. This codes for CASQGQGTQPQHF.

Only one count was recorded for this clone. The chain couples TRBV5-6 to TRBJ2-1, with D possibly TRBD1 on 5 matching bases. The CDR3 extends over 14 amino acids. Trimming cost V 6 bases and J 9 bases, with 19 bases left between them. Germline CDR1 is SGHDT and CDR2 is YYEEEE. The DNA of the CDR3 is TGTGCCAGCATCGCTGGGCCAGGGAAGGGTGAGCAGTTCTTC. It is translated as CASIAGPGKGEQFF.

In DNA, the CDR3 is TGCGCCAGCAGCTTGGAGACAGGGGGGAGCTATGGCTACACCTTC. Translating gives CASSLETGGSYGYTF. The J gene is TRBJ1-2, the V gene TRBV5-1; 9 positions match TRBD1. V was clipped by 0 bases and J by 4 bases; unmatched bases: 4. Germline V CDR1 and CDR2: SGHRS, YFSETQ. The CDR3 consists of 15 residues.

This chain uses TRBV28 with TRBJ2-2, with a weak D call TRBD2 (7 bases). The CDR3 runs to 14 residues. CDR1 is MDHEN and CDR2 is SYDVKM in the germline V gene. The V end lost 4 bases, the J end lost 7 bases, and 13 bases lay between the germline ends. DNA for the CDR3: TGTGCCAGCAGTTACGGGGGGCAGGGCGGGGAGCTGTTTTTT. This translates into CASSYGGQGGELFF.

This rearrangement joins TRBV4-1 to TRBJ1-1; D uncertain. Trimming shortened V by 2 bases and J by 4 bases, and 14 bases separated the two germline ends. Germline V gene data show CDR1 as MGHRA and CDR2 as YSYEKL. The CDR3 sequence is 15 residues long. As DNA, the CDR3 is TGCGCCAGCAGCCAATCGGGTAGCCGTTTCACTGAAGCTTTCTTT. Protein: CASSQSGSRFTEAFF.

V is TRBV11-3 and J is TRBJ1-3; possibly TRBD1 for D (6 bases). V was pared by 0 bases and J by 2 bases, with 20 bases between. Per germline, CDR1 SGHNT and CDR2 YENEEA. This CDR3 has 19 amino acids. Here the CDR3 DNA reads TGTGCCAGCAGCTTAGAACCATGGGGTCCAGGGGACCCTGGAAACACCATATATTTT. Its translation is CASSLEPWGPGDPGNTIYF.

Written as DNA, the CDR3 is TGTGCCAGCAGCTTGTACCAACTAGCGGGATTCAGCTCCTACAATGAGCAGTTCTTC. Its translation is CASSLYQLAGFSSYNEQFF. The genes are TRBV5-4 and TRBJ2-1, with 10 positions matching TRBD2. The V and J ends lost 1 base and 0 bases, in that order; junction bases with no gene match: 10. The CDR3 has 19 amino acids. Germline CDR1 and CDR2: SGHNT and YYREEE (reference sequence).